These 32 T cell receptor beta chains came from one sample sequenced in a study of T cell responses to AZD1222 COVID-19 vaccine (dated by TCRdb to the early 2020s). The label giving this sample's time point can be read as: about 28 days (+/-7) after the second vaccine dose. What the treatment or condition label conveys for this sample: meningococcal conjugate vaccine given as trial control. Library method: the immunoSEQ multiplex PCR assay. Held by TCRdb, this immuneACCESS table contains in-frame sequences only and omits some clones. Under half of the omission traces to an unresolved V gene where checked; the cause of the rest is unknown. Within this sample are 140,000 or so clones, with roughly 88% of them counted one time only. The top ten clones comprise 4.5% to 5.5% of the sample. The sample consisted of peripheral blood, taken 28 days after the second dose of the MenACWY control vaccine. All receptors derive from an adult who received the MenACWY meningococcal vaccine as a control.

V is TRBV5-1 and J is TRBJ1-1, with D maybe TRBD1 (5 bases). The germline V gene has CDR1 SGHRS and CDR2 YFSETQ. Deletions cut 4 bases from V and 0 bases from J, with 13 bases between. The CDR3 is 15 amino acids. CDR3 sequence: CASSRGRTMNTEAFF. The DNA for the CDR3 is TGCGCCAGCAGCAGGGGACGTACCATGAACACTGAAGCTTTCTTT. Complete variable domain (other parts from reference TRBV5-1 and TRBJ1-1): KAGVTQTPRYLIKTRGQQVTLSCSPISGHRSVSWYQQTPGQGLQFLFEYFSETQRNKGNFPGRFSGRQFSNSRSEMNVSTLELGDSALYLCASSRGRTMNTEAFFGQGTRLTVV.

This rearrangement joins TRBV9 to TRBJ2-1; D unresolved. Trimming took 4 bases from V and 2 from J, leaving 13 bases between them. Germline loops: CDR1 SGDLS, CDR2 YYNGEE. This CDR3 comprises 15 residues. CDR3 amino acids: CASSPGVGTYNEQFF. In DNA form, the CDR3 reads TGTGCCAGCAGCCCCGGCGTTGGTACCTACAATGAGCAGTTCTTC.

This chain links TRBV2 with TRBJ1-5; unclear D gene. Trimming left V 4 bases short and J 0 bases short, with 10 bases between. Germline V gene lookup returns CDR1 SNHLY and CDR2 FYNNEI. This CDR3 is 15 amino acids long. The DNA for the CDR3 is TGTGCCAGCAGTGTTGGCTGGTATAGCAATCAGCCCCAGCATTTT. Its protein product is CASSVGWYSNQPQHF.

The chain employs TRBV19 and TRBJ2-3; TRBD1 aligns across 7 bases. Looked up from germline, CDR1 is LNHDA and CDR2 is SQIVND (reference sequence). V shed 5 bases, J shed 0 bases, and the junction held 5 bases outside the gene matches. CDR3 length: 15 residues. The CDR3 bases are TGTGCCAGTAGTTTTGACAGGGCTAGCACAGATACGCAGTATTTT. It encodes CASSFDRASTDTQYF. Based on the CDR3 plus reference TRBV19 and TRBJ2-3, the full variable domain is DGGITQSPKYLFRKEGQNVTLSCEQNLNHDAMYWYRQDPGQGLRLIYYSQIVNDFQKGDIAEGYSVSREKKESFPLTVTSAQKNPTAFYLCASSFDRASTDTQYFGPGTRLTVL.

This chain joins TRBV11-2 and TRBJ2-5, with D perhaps given as TRBD1 or TRBD2 (5 bases each). Trimming took off 1 base at V and 5 bases at J, with 17 bases between the two ends. This CDR3 region has 16 residues. CDR1 is SGHAT, CDR2 FQNNGV, per germline. In nucleotides, the CDR3 is TGTGCCAGCAGCTTAGTCACTTGGGGGAGTGGGGAGACCCAGTACTTC. Translation gives CASSLVTWGSGETQYF.

This clone was seen only once. The chain links TRBV9 to TRBJ2-3; D may match TRBD1 or TRBD2 (6 bases each). V lost 0 bases and J 8 bases, leaving 7 bases between the germline ends. The V gene's germline CDR1 is SGDLS and CDR2 YYNGEE. The CDR3 loop spans 12 amino acids. CDR3 DNA sequence: TGTGCCAGCAGCGTAGAGGGGGGTACGCAGTATTTT. Amino acid sequence: CASSVEGGTQYF.

V and J are TRBV13 and TRBJ2-2; D may match TRBD1 or TRBD2 (6 bases each). V was clipped by 2 bases and J by 4 bases, with 11 bases between them. Looked up from germline, CDR1 is PRHDT and CDR2 is FYEKMQ (reference sequence). This CDR3 contains 15 residues. CDR3 sequence: CASSLRGAGTGELFF. The CDR3 DNA reads as TGTGCCAGCAGCTTAAGGGGGGCTGGCACCGGGGAGCTGTTTTTT. Combining the CDR3 with reference TRBV13 and TRBJ2-2 gives the whole variable domain AAGVIQSPRHLIKEKRETATLKCYPIPRHDTVYWYQQGPGQDPQFLISFYEKMQSDKGSIPDRFSAQQFSDYHSELNMSSLELGDSALYFCASSLRGAGTGELFFGEGSRLTVL.

This chain joins TRBV6-2 or TRBV6-3 and TRBJ2-3, with D maybe TRBD2 (5 bases). The V gene's germline CDR1 is MNHEY and CDR2 SVGEGT. This CDR3 is built from 13 residues. Trimming shortened V by 6 bases and J by 2 bases, and 9 bases separated the two germline ends. CDR3 region: CASSRGFTDTQYF. The CDR3 DNA follows: TGTGCCAGCAGCCGAGGGTTCACAGATACGCAGTATTTT.

The V gene is TRBV4-1, the J gene TRBJ2-5; 8 bases are a match to TRBD2. V trimming: 1 base; J trimming: 2 bases; junction bases outside the gene matches: 6. Per germline, CDR1 MGHRA and CDR2 YSYEKL. CDR3 size: 16 residues. The DNA of the CDR3 is TGCGCCAGCAGCCAAGTTCCTAGCGGGTTTCAAGAGACCCAGTACTTC. It specifies CASSQVPSGFQETQYF.

The chain links TRBV7-8 to TRBJ2-2; 9 bases agree with TRBD1. After removal of 3 bases from V and 4 bases from J, the junction contained 6 bases not matched to a gene. Germline values: CDR1 SGHVS, CDR2 FQNEAQ. The CDR3 runs to 16 residues. CDR3 amino acids: CASSFPGTGTTGELFF. CDR3 nucleotides: TGTGCCAGCAGCTTCCCCGGGACAGGGACCACCGGGGAGCTGTTTTTT.

The V and J genes are TRBV5-1 and TRBJ2-3; D not certain. The CDR3 length is 13 residues. Trimming removed 4 bases from V and 6 bases from J, with 12 bases in between. The germline V gene encodes CDR1 SGHRS and CDR2 YFSETQ. For the CDR3, the DNA is TGCGCCAGCAGCCCCCGTCAAACTGATACGCAGTATTTT. It yields the protein CASSPRQTDTQYF.

V and J are TRBV9 and TRBJ1-5; the D gene is possibly TRBD1 (6 bases). Per germline, CDR1 SGDLS and CDR2 YYNGEE. Trimming cost V 2 bases and J 9 bases, with 12 bases left between them. The CDR3 contains 13 residues. CDR3 region: CASSVWGGPPQHF. As DNA, the CDR3 is TGTGCCAGCAGCGTTTGGGGGGGCCCGCCCCAGCATTTT. Full variable domain (missing parts from reference TRBV9 and TRBJ1-5): DSGVTQTPKHLITATGQRVTLRCSPRSGDLSVYWYQQSLDQGLQFLIQYYNGEERAKGNILERFSAQQFPDLHSELNLSSLELGDSALYFCASSVWGGPPQHFGDGTRLSIL.

The chain couples TRBV7-2 to TRBJ1-3; a possible D gene is TRBD1 (5 bases). Per germline, CDR1 SGHTA and CDR2 FQGNSA. The length of the CDR3 is 15 residues. Trimming pared 2 bases from V and 1 base from J, leaving 9 bases between. The CDR3 bases are TGTGCCAGCAGCTTAACGAGGGGTTCTGGAAACACCATATATTTT. Its translation: CASSLTRGSGNTIYF.

The rearrangement uses TRBV18 and TRBJ1-4, with D uncertain. Per the germline V gene, CDR1 is KGHSH and CDR2 is LQKENI. This CDR3 is built from 14 residues. V lost 4 bases, J lost 7 bases, and 13 bases lay in between. Here the CDR3 DNA reads TGTGCCAGCTCACTAGGGCTCGGAGGTGAAAAACTGTTTTTT. Translation: CASSLGLGGEKLFF.

The chain has TRBV11-3 and TRBJ2-7; a possible D gene is TRBD2 (5 bases). CDR3 length equals 15 residues. V lost 5 bases and J 1 base, leaving 15 bases between the germline ends. Germline loops: CDR1 SGHNT, CDR2 YENEEA. CDR3: CASSPSDGVSYEQYF. DNA for the CDR3: TGTGCCAGCAGCCCGAGTGACGGGGTTTCCTACGAGCAGTACTTC.

The chain links TRBV29-1 to TRBJ1-3; 9 nucleotides line up with TRBD1. Trimming removed 6 bases from V and 0 bases from J; junction bases left unmatched: 3. The CDR3 is made up of 14 amino acids. In germline, CDR1 is SQVTM, CDR2 ANQGSEA. CDR3 coding DNA: TGCAGCGTGGGGACAGGGATCTCTGGAAACACCATATATTTT. It encodes CSVGTGISGNTIYF.

This CDR3 reads CASSPDRDQPQHF. CDR3 nucleotides: TGTGCCAGCAGCCCCGACAGGGATCAGCCCCAGCATTTT. The V call is TRBV6-5, the J call TRBJ1-5, with 7 bases identical to TRBD1. The CDR3 has 13 amino acids. The germline gives CDR1 MNHEY, CDR2 SVGAGI. V shed 6 bases and J 5 bases; nucleotides not matched to a gene: 4.

This clone appeared once. The genes are TRBV5-1 and TRBJ2-1, with 8 nucleotides matching TRBD1. The germline CDR1 and CDR2 sequences are SGHRS and YFSETQ. The CDR3 sequence is 14 residues long. Trimming at V came to 4 bases and at J to 4 bases, leaving 4 bases not matched to a gene. CDR3 sequence reads: CASSGGTGYNEQFF. The CDR3 DNA reads as TGCGCCAGCAGCGGCGGGACAGGTTACAATGAGCAGTTCTTC.

V usage is TRBV6-5 and J usage is TRBJ2-5; D is possibly TRBD2 (5 bases). Germline CDR1 and CDR2: MNHEY and SVGAGI. Trimming cost V 6 bases and J 5 bases, with 16 bases left between them. The CDR3 length is 14 residues. The CDR3 region is CASRAGPRRETQYF. In DNA, the CDR3 is TGTGCCAGCAGGGCAGGACCGAGGAGGGAGACCCAGTACTTC.

The chain joins TRBV5-1 to TRBJ2-5; D may correspond to TRBD1 or TRBD2 (5 bases each). The CDR3 consists of 16 residues. Trimming cost V 4 bases and J 1 base, with 17 bases left between them. Looked up from germline, CDR1 is SGHRS and CDR2 is YFSETQ. The CDR3 coding sequence is TGCGCCAGCAGCCCGGGAAGTGGGGCGGCCCAAGAGACCCAGTACTTC. Encoded protein: CASSPGSGAAQETQYF. Variable domain in full (rest from reference TRBV5-1 and TRBJ2-5): KAGVTQTPRYLIKTRGQQVTLSCSPISGHRSVSWYQQTPGQGLQFLFEYFSETQRNKGNFPGRFSGRQFSNSRSEMNVSTLELGDSALYLCASSPGSGAAQETQYFGPGTRLLVL.

V gene TRBV4-1 combines with J gene TRBJ1-5; D possibly corresponds to TRBD1 (6 bases). Germline loops: CDR1 MGHRA, CDR2 YSYEKL. There are 16 residues in the CDR3. V shed 4 bases and J shed 1 base, with 14 bases lying between them. This CDR3 reads CASSPFGGASNQPQHF. DNA for the CDR3: TGCGCCAGCAGCCCCTTTGGGGGCGCGAGCAATCAGCCCCAGCATTTT.

The CDR3 sequence: CASSAAGGPNEKLFF. DNA of the CDR3: TGTGCCAGCAGTGCAGCTGGAGGACCTAATGAAAAACTGTTTTTT. The genes are TRBV25-1 and TRBJ1-4; unclear D gene. V lost 4 bases and J lost 3, with 12 bases in between. Germline-derived CDR1 and CDR2 are MGHDK and SYGVNS. This CDR3 region has 15 residues.

The J gene is TRBJ1-5, the V gene TRBV19, with D possibly matching TRBD1 (6 bases). Per germline, CDR1 LNHDA and CDR2 SQIVND (reference sequence). The CDR3 sequence is 15 residues long. V dropped 5 bases and J dropped 5 bases, with 16 bases sitting between them. CDR3 coding DNA: TGTGCCAGTAGTTTTTACAGGGACACACATCAGCCCCAGCATTTT. This translates into CASSFYRDTHQPQHF.

The chain combines TRBV5-4 with TRBJ1-2, with a weak D call TRBD1 (6 bases). Looked up from germline, CDR1 is SGHNT and CDR2 is YYREEE (reference sequence). V dropped 4 bases and J dropped 2 bases, with 21 bases sitting between them. The CDR3 spans 17 residues. The CDR3 DNA follows: TGTGCCAGCAGCCAGGGGATGGGGGGTTCGGAGAACTATGGCTACACCTTC. It encodes CASSQGMGGSENYGYTF.

This rearrangement joins TRBV7-2 to TRBJ1-2; TRBD1 agrees at 8 bases. V shed 8 bases and J 4 bases; nucleotides not matched to a gene: 6. The CDR3 loop spans 13 amino acids. From germline, CDR1 is SGHTA and CDR2 FQGNSA. This CDR3 is CASLRQGSYGYTF. The CDR3 DNA is TGTGCCAGCCTCCGACAGGGGAGCTATGGCTACACCTTC.

The V call is TRBV7-9, the J call TRBJ1-2; a weak D match, TRBD1 (6 bases). Germline V gene data show CDR1 as SEHNR and CDR2 as FQNEAQ (reference sequence). The CDR3 is made up of 16 amino acids. Between the trimmed V and J ends, which lost 4 bases and 7 bases, there was a span of 22 bases. The CDR3 DNA follows: TGTGCCAGCAGCTCAAACCTGGGACACTCCGGCCGTGGCTACACCTTC. Translated: CASSSNLGHSGRGYTF. Filled out from reference TRBV7-9 and TRBJ1-2, the complete variable domain reads DTGVSQNPRHKITKRGQNVTFRCDPISEHNRLYWYRQTLGQGPEFLTYFQNEAQLEKSRLLSDRFSAERPKGSFSTLEIQRTEQGDSAMYLCASSSNLGHSGRGYTFGSGTRLTVV.

The V gene is TRBV28, the J gene TRBJ1-4; no clear D gene. CDR1 and CDR2 (germline): MDHEN, SYDVKM. Trimming took off 6 bases at V and 4 bases at J, with 9 bases between the two ends. The CDR3 is 13 amino acids. The CDR3 loop reads CASRGWGNEKLFF. CDR3 DNA: TGTGCCAGCAGAGGGTGGGGTAATGAAAAACTGTTTTTT.

The CDR3 DNA sequence: TGTGCCAGCAGTTACCCTCCGGGACAGGGGTTGGATGAAGCTTTCTTT. Encoded protein: CASSYPPGQGLDEAFF. The chain uses TRBV6-2 or TRBV6-3 and TRBJ1-1; 10 bases align to TRBD1. The CDR3 sequence is 16 residues long. Trimming at V came to 2 bases and at J to 7 bases, leaving 10 bases not matched to a gene. Germline loops: CDR1 MNHEY, CDR2 SVGEGT.

The chain has TRBV7-2 and TRBJ2-7; the match to TRBD1 covers 7 bases. The germline CDR1 and CDR2 sequences are SGHTA and FQGNSA. The CDR3 has 14 residues. V lost 5 bases, J lost 2 bases, and 6 bases stayed unmatched. Here the CDR3 DNA reads TGTGCCAGCAGCGACCGACAGGGCACCTACGAGCAGTACTTC. It yields the protein CASSDRQGTYEQYF.

The CDR3 region is CASSLAGAGTVNTEAFF. CDR3 nucleotides: TGCGCCAGCAGCTTGGCCGGGGCTGGGACAGTGAACACTGAAGCTTTCTTT. The J gene is TRBJ1-1, the V gene TRBV5-1; 7 bases are shared with TRBD1. The CDR3 length is 17 residues. CDR1 and CDR2 from the germline V gene are SGHRS and YFSETQ. The trim removed 0 bases at V and 0 bases at J, leaving 8 bases unmatched.

The rearrangement uses TRBV7-2 and TRBJ1-3; 7 nucleotides match TRBD1. Germline V gene data show CDR1 as SGHTA and CDR2 as FQGNSA. The CDR3 consists of 14 residues. V gave up 5 bases and J gave up 2 bases; unmatched junction bases: 3. The DNA of the CDR3 is TGTGCCAGCAGCCTAGGGACAGCTGGAAACACCATATATTTT. Residues: CASSLGTAGNTIYF.

The V gene is TRBV24-1, the J gene TRBJ2-1; 9 bases align to TRBD1. With 6 bases clipped from V and 5 bases from J, the junction kept 10 bases outside the gene matches. The germline gives CDR1 KGHDR, CDR2 SFDVKD. This CDR3 region has 16 residues. The CDR3 here is CATSPRDRVSHNEQFF. CDR3 nucleotides: TGTGCCACCAGTCCCCGGGACAGGGTATCCCACAATGAGCAGTTCTTC.